The clone carrying this T cell receptor (beta chain) was observed a handful of times. Its target is unknown. The data derive from a study of T cells in Graves' hyperthyroidism and ophthalmopathy. Study details: Staff took peripheral blood when the initial diagnosis was made, before any treatment began.

Findings and limits, study-wide: Most expanded thyroid clonotypes above 0.001 recurred in blood.

It was RNA transcripts that yielded the amplified TCR beta CDR3 regions. Initially, a first-round RT-PCR of the TCR CDR3 employed the HTBI primer set. TCRdb reprocessed the multiplex PCR reads with MiXCR, giving one entry per CDR3 protein. The sample holds about 480,000 distinct CDR3 sequences; 20% to 25% are singletons and the top ten take about half. Clinicians diagnosed patients from clinical symptoms, serum thyroxine and TRAb, thyroid ultrasound and orbital computed tomography. The PBMCs were taken from less than 11 ml of fresh peripheral blood. Per germline, CDR1 DFQATT and CDR2 SNEGSKA (reference sequence). The V and J ends lost 5 bases and 1 base, in that order; junction bases with no gene match: 8. This CDR3 spans 14 amino acids.

The clonotype was recovered from a woman in her 70s with Graves' ophthalmopathy. The sample comprised blood. The V gene is TRBV20-1, the J gene TRBJ2-7; TRBD1 aligns across 7 bases. As DNA, the CDR3 is TGCAGTGCTCCGAGACAGGGCCTTTCCTACGAGCAGTACTTC. Its protein product is CSAPRQGLSYEQYF.